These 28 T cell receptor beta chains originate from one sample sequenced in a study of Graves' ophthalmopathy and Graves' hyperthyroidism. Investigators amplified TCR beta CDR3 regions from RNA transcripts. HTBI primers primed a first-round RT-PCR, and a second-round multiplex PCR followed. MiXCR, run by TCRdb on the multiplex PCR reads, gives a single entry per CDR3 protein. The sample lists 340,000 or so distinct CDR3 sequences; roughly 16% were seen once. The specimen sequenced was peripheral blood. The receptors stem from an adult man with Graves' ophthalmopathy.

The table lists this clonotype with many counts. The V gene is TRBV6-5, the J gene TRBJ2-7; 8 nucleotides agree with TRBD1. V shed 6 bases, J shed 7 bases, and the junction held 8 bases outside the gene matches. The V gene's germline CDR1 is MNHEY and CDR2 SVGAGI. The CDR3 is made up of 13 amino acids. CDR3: CASRLQGAGEQYF. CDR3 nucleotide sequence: TGTGCCAGCAGGCTCCAGGGGGCGGGGGAGCAGTACTTC.

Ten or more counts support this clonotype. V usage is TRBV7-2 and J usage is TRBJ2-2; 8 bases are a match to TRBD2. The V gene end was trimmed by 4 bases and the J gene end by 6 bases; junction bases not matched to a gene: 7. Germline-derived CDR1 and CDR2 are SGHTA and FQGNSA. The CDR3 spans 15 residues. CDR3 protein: CASSSIAGSAGELFF. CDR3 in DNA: TGTGCCAGCAGCTCTATAGCGGGGAGTGCCGGGGAGCTGTTTTTT.

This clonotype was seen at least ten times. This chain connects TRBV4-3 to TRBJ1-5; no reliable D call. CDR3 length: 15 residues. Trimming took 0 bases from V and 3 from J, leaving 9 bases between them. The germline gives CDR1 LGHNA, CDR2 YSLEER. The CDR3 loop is CASSQDPVYNQPQHF. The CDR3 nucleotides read TGCGCCAGCAGCCAAGATCCGGTGTACAATCAGCCCCAGCATTTT.

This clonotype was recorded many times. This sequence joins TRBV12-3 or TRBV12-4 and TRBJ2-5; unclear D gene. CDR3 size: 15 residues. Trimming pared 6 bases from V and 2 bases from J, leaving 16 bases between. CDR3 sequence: CASRVEGALQETQYF. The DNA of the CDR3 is TGTGCCAGCAGGGTAGAAGGAGCCCTTCAAGAGACCCAGTACTTC.

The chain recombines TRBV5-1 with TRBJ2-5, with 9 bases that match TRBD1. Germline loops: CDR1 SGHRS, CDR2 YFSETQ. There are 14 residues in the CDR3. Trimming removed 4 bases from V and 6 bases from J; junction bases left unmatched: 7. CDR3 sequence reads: CASSTDRGWKTQYF. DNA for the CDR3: TGCGCCAGCAGCACGGACAGGGGATGGAAGACCCAGTACTTC.

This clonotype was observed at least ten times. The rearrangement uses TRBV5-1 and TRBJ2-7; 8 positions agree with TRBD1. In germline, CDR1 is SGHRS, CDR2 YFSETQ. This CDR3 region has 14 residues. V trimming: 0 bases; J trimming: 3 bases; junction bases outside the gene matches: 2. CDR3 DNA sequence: TGCGCCAGCAGCTTGGAACAGGGGGTCTACGAGCAGTACTTC. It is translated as CASSLEQGVYEQYF.

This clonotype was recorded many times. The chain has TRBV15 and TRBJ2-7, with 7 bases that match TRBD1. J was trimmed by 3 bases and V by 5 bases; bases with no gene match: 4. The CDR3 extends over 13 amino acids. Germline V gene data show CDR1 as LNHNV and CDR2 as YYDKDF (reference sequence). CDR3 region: CATSRDRGYEQYF. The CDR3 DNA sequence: TGTGCCACCAGCCGGGACAGAGGCTACGAGCAGTACTTC.

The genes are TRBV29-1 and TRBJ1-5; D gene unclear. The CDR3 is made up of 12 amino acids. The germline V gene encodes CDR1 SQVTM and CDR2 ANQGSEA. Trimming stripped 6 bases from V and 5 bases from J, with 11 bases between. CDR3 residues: CSVPNTYQPQHF. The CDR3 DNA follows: TGCAGCGTCCCGAATACCTATCAGCCCCAGCATTTT.

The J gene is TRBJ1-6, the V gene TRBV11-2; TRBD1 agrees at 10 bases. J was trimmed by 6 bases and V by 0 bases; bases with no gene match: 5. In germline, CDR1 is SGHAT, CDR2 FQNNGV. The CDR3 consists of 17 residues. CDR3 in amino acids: CASSLEPGQGSNSPLHF. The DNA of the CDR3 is TGTGCCAGCAGCTTAGAACCGGGACAGGGGAGTAATTCACCCCTCCACTTT.

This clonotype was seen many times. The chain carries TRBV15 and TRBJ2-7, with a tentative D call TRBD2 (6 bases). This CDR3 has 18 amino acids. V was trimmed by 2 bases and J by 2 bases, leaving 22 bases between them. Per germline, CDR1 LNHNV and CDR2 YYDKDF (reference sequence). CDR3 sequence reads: CATSRKLGGGRSPYEQYF. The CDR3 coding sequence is TGTGCCACCAGCAGAAAACTAGGTGGGGGGAGAAGTCCCTACGAGCAGTACTTC.

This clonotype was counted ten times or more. CDR3 coding DNA: TGTGCCAGCAGACCCGGGACAGGGCGGGCGGTATCCTACGAGCAGTACTTC. Protein product: CASRPGTGRAVSYEQYF. The chain uses TRBV27 and TRBJ2-7; 9 nucleotides line up with TRBD1. CDR3 length: 17 amino acids. Germline-derived CDR1 and CDR2 are MNHEY and SMNVEV (reference sequence). Unmatched junction bases numbered 13, after V lost 6 bases and J lost 1 base.

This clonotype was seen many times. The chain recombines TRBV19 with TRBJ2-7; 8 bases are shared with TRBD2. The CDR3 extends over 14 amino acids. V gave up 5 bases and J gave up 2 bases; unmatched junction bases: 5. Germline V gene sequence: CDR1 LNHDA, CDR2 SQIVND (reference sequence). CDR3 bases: TGTGCCAGTAGTCCAGCGGGAGAGGCCTACGAGCAGTACTTC. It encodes CASSPAGEAYEQYF.

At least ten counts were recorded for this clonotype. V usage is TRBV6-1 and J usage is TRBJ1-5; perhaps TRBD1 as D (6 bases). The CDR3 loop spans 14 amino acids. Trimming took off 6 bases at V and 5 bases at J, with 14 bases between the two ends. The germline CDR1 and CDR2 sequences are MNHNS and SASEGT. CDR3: CASRRLTGYQPQHF. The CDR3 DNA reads TGTGCCAGCAGACGATTGACAGGTTATCAGCCCCAGCATTTT.

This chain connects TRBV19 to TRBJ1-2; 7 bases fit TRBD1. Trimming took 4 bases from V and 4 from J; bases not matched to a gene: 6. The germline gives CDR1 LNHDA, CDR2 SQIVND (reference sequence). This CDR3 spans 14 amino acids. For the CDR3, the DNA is TGTGCCAGTAGTACCAGGGACAGTTTCTATGGCTACACCTTC. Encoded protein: CASSTRDSFYGYTF. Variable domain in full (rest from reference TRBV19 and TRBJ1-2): DGGITQSPKYLFRKEGQNVTLSCEQNLNHDAMYWYRQDPGQGLRLIYYSQIVNDFQKGDIAEGYSVSREKKESFPLTVTSAQKNPTAFYLCASSTRDSFYGYTFGSGTRLTVV.

This CDR3 is CASSPRTSGFHEQYF. The CDR3 DNA follows: TGTGCCAGTAGTCCGAGGACTAGTGGCTTCCACGAGCAGTACTTC. The V and J genes are TRBV19 and TRBJ2-7; 7 bases line up with TRBD2. Germline CDR1 is LNHDA and CDR2 is SQIVND (reference sequence). V dropped 5 bases and J dropped 5; count of bases not matched to a gene: 12. This CDR3 has 15 amino acids.

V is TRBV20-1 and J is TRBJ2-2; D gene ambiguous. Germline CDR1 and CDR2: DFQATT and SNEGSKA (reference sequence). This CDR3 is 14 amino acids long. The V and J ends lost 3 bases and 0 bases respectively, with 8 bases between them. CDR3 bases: TGCAGTGCTAGTGCCGAGACGAACACCGGGGAGCTGTTTTTT. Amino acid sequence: CSASAETNTGELFF.

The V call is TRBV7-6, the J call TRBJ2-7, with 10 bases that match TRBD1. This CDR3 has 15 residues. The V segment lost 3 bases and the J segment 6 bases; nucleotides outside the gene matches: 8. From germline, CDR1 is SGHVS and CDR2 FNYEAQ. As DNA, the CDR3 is TGTGCCAGCAGCTTGAGATCCGGGACAGGGGCCGAGCAGTACTTC. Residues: CASSLRSGTGAEQYF.

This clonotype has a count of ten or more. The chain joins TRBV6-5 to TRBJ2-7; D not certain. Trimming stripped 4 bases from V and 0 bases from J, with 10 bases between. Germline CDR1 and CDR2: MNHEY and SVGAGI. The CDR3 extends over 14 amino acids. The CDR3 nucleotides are TGTGCCAGCAGTTCCCGGGCCTTCTCCTACGAGCAGTACTTC. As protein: CASSSRAFSYEQYF.

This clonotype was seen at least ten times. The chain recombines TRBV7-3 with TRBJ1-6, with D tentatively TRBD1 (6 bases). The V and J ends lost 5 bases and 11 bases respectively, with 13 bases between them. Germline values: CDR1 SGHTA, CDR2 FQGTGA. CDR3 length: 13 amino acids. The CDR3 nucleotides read TGTGCCAGCAGCACAACGGGGGCACCACCCCTCCACTTT. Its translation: CASSTTGAPPLHF.

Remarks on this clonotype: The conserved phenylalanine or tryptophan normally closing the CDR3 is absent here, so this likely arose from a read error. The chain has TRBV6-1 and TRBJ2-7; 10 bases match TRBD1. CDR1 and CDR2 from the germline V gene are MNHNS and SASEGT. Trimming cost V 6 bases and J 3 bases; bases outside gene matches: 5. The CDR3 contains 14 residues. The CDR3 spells CASSPGQGIYEQYL. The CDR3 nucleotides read TGTGCCAGCAGCCCGGGACAGGGGATCTACGAGCAGTACCTC.

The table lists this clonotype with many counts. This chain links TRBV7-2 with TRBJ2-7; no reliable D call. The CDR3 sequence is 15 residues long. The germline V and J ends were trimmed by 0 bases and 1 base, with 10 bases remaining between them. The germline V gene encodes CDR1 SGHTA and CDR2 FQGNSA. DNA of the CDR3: TGTGCCAGCAGCTTAGCGGACCTGGGGTCCTACGAGCAGTACTTC. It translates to CASSLADLGSYEQYF. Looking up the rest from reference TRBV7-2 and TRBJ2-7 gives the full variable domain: GAGVSQSPSNKVTEKGKDVELRCDPISGHTALYWYRQSLGQGLEFLIYFQGNSAPDKSGLPSDRFSAERTGGSVSTLTIQRTQQEDSAVYLCASSLADLGSYEQYFGPGTRLTVT.

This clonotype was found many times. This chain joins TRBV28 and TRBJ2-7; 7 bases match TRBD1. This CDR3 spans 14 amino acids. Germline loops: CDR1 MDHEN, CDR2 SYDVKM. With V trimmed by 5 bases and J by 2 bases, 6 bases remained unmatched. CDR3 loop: CASSMRTGAYEQYF. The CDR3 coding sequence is TGTGCCAGCAGTATGAGGACAGGTGCCTACGAGCAGTACTTC.

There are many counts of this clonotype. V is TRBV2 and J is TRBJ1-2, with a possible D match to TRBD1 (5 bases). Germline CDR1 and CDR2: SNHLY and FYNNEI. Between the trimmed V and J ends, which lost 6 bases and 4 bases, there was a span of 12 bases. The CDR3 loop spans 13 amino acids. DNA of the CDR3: TGTGCCAGCAGCGATACAGGAGGCTATGGCTACACCTTC. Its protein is CASSDTGGYGYTF.

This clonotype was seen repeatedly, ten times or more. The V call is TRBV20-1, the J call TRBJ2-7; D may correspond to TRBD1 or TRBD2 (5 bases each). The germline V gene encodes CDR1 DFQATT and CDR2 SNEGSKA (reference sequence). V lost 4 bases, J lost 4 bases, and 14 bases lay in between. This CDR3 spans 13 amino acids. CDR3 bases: TGCAGTGCTACAACGGGACGCCTATACGAGCAGTACTTC. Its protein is CSATTGRLYEQYF.

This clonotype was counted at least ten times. CDR3 in amino acids: CASSPGQRYGYTF. CDR3 in DNA: TGTGCCAGTAGCCCGGGACAGCGTTATGGCTACACCTTC. V is TRBV19 and J is TRBJ1-2; 7 bases are a match to TRBD1. V gave up 6 bases and J gave up 5 bases; unmatched junction bases: 6. CDR1 is LNHDA, CDR2 SQIVND, per germline (reference sequence). The CDR3 is 13 residues long.

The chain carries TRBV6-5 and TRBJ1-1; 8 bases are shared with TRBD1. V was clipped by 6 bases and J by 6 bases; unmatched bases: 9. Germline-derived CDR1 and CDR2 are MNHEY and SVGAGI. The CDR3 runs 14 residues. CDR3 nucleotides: TGTGCCAGCAGCTACCGACAGGGGAGCGCTGAAGCTTTCTTT. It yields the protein CASSYRQGSAEAFF.

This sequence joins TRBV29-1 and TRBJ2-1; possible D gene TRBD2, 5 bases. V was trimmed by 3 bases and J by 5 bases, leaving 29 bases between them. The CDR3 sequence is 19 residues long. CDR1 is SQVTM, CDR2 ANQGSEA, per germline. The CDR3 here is CSVELYASSEGLKNNEQFF. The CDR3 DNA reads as TGCAGCGTTGAGTTATATGCATCGAGTGAGGGCCTTAAGAACAATGAGCAGTTCTTC.

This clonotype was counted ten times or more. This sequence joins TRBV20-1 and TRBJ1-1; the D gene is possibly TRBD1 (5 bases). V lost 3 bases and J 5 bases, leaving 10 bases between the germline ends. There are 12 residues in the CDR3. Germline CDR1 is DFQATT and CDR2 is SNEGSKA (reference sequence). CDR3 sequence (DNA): TGCAGTGCTAGGGGGGGAGGGACTGAAGCTTTCTTT. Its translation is CSARGGGTEAFF.